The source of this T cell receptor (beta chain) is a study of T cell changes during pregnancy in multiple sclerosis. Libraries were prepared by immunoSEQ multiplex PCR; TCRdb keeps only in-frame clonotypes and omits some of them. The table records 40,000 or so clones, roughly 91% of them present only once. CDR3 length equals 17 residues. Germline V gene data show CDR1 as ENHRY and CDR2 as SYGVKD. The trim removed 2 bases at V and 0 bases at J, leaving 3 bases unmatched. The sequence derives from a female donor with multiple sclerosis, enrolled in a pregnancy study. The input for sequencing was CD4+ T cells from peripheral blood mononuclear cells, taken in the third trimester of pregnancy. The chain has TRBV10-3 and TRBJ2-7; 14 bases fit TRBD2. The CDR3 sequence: CAISERGTSGSSYEQYF. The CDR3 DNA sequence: TGTGCCATCAGTGAGAGGGGGACTAGCGGGAGCTCCTACGAGCAGTACTTC.